Presented here are 21 T cell receptor beta chains from one specimen sequenced in a study of T cells in Graves' hyperthyroidism and ophthalmopathy. The TCR beta CDR3 regions underwent amplification using RNA transcripts as the source. A set of HTBI primers served as the primers for a first-round RT-PCR of the TCR CDR3. TCRdb redid the calling of the multiplex PCR reads with MiXCR, one entry per CDR3 protein. The sample contains approximately 530,000 distinct CDR3 sequences, less than 20% of which appear only once. The specimen was blood. The origin of the receptors is a man in his forties or fifties with Graves' ophthalmopathy.

CDR3 protein: CASSYGSSSAKNIQYF. The CDR3 nucleotides are TGTGCCAGCAGTTACGGGTCTAGCTCAGCCAAAAACATTCAGTACTTC. The rearrangement links TRBV6-5 to TRBJ2-4; TRBD2 might be the D (5 bases). The CDR3 spans 16 residues. Germline values: CDR1 MNHEY, CDR2 SVGAGI. V dropped 2 bases and J dropped 0 bases, with 11 bases sitting between them.

This clonotype was seen more than once but under ten times. The chain combines TRBV6-1 with TRBJ1-6; D is undetermined. The germline gives CDR1 MNHNS, CDR2 SASEGT. The V end was cut by 5 bases, the J end by 0 bases, with 11 bases between. This CDR3 has 16 amino acids. The CDR3 nucleotides read TGTGCCAGCAGTTCGTCCTACAGCTCCTATAATTCACCCCTCCACTTT. Translating it yields CASSSSYSSYNSPLHF.

This clonotype was counted between two and nine times. V usage is TRBV6-1 and J usage is TRBJ1-1; D perhaps matches TRBD1 (5 bases). Germline-derived CDR1 and CDR2 are MNHNS and SASEGT. CDR3 length: 13 amino acids. V lost 6 bases and J lost 4, with 12 bases in between. Here the CDR3 DNA reads TGTGCCAGCAGCCCCGATACAGGCACTGAAGCTTTCTTT. Its protein is CASSPDTGTEAFF.

This rearrangement joins TRBV19 to TRBJ1-2, with TRBD1 matching 8 bases. CDR3 size: 14 residues. After removal of 3 bases from V and 6 bases from J, the junction contained 6 bases not matched to a gene. CDR1 and CDR2 (germline): LNHDA, SQIVND (reference sequence). The CDR3 sequence is CASSIPGGKNGYTF. CDR3 nucleotides: TGTGCCAGTAGTATCCCAGGGGGCAAAAATGGCTACACCTTC.

This clonotype was counted between two and nine times. V gene TRBV9 combines with J gene TRBJ2-7, with 12 bases that match TRBD1. This CDR3 is 14 amino acids long. Germline CDR1 reads SGDLS; CDR2 reads YYNGEE. The V segment lost 3 bases and the J segment 2 bases; nucleotides outside the gene matches: 0. The CDR3 DNA sequence: TGTGCCAGCAGCGGGGACAGGGGGCCCTACGAGCAGTACTTC. Amino acid sequence: CASSGDRGPYEQYF.

This clonotype was recorded once. The V and J genes are TRBV5-6 and TRBJ2-7; D is perhaps TRBD2 (5 bases). Germline-derived CDR1 and CDR2 are SGHDT and YYEEEE. V was clipped by 4 bases and J by 5 bases, with 16 bases between them. The CDR3 has 14 residues. The DNA for the CDR3 is TGTGCCAGCAGCCCCCTGGGCGTAGCGAACGAGCAGTACTTC. Encoded protein: CASSPLGVANEQYF.

The chain has TRBV6-1 and TRBJ1-2; D is ambiguous. The CDR3 consists of 15 residues. Between the trimmed V and J ends, which lost 1 base and 5 bases, there was a span of 14 bases. Germline lookup yields CDR1 MNHNS and CDR2 SASEGT. The CDR3 sequence: CASSEGRGTSYGYTF. The CDR3, as DNA: TGTGCCAGCAGTGAAGGTCGGGGTACTTCTTATGGCTACACCTTC.

Details on this clonotype: A much larger clone lies a single base off, so this may be a read error. V and J are TRBV11-2 and TRBJ1-1, with a possible D match to TRBD1 (6 bases). CDR3 length: 17 amino acids. V lost 4 bases to trimming and J lost 3 bases, with 21 bases between them. CDR1 and CDR2 (germline): SGHAT, FQNNGV. The CDR3 sequence: CASSSGGRPSSDTEAFF. CDR3 coding DNA: TGTGCCAGCAGCTCGGGGGGGCGCCCGTCTTCGGACACTGAAGCTTTCTTT.

This clonotype was found many times. V and J are TRBV27 and TRBJ2-3; the match to TRBD2 covers 11 bases. CDR1 MNHEY and CDR2 SMNVEV come from the germline V gene (reference sequence). CDR3 length: 17 amino acids. The ends lost 5 bases at V and 6 bases at J; junction bases unmatched: 13. The CDR3 spells CASSTQLAGVPRDTQYF. For the CDR3, the DNA is TGTGCCAGCAGTACCCAACTAGCGGGAGTGCCAAGGGATACGCAGTATTTT.

This sequence joins TRBV9 and TRBJ2-1; D gene ambiguous. Germline V gives CDR1 SGDLS, CDR2 YYNGEE. The CDR3 consists of 14 residues. V lost 0 bases and J 7 bases, leaving 11 bases between the germline ends. In DNA, the CDR3 is TGTGCCAGCAGCGTAGCCCCGGCAGGTAATGAGCAGTTCTTC. Protein product: CASSVAPAGNEQFF.

CDR3 protein: CASSKGTGVTDTQYF. In DNA form, the CDR3 reads TGTGCCAGCAGCAAAGGGACAGGGGTCACAGATACGCAGTATTTT. This chain links TRBV9 with TRBJ2-3; 10 bases map to TRBD1. This CDR3 is built from 15 residues. In germline, CDR1 is SGDLS, CDR2 YYNGEE. V dropped 4 bases and J dropped 2; count of bases not matched to a gene: 4.

This chain uses TRBV20-1 with TRBJ2-7; the match to TRBD2 covers 10 bases. The CDR3 covers 15 residues. V dropped 1 base and J dropped 4; count of bases not matched to a gene: 7. CDR1 is DFQATT, CDR2 SNEGSKA, per germline (reference sequence). CDR3 DNA sequence: TGCAGTGCTAGAGGCGGGACTAGCGTTCCGTACGAGCAGTACTTC. Translating gives CSARGGTSVPYEQYF.

This clonotype was seen repeatedly, ten times or more. The chain combines TRBV11-2 with TRBJ2-1, with unresolved D. The V gene's germline CDR1 is SGHAT and CDR2 FQNNGV. CDR3 length: 14 residues. The V gene lost 5 bases and the J gene lost 9 bases, with 17 bases spanning the gap. The CDR3 here is CASSRPGSRVEQFF. CDR3 coding DNA: TGTGCCAGCAGCCGGCCGGGTAGTCGAGTTGAGCAGTTCTTC.

This clonotype occurred a few times. The chain is built from TRBV3-1 and TRBJ2-7; TRBD1 aligns across 9 bases. This CDR3 has 15 residues. The junction had 5 bases not matched to a gene; V was cut back by 0 bases and J by 5 bases. Germline V lookup: CDR1 LGHDT, CDR2 YNNKEL (reference sequence). The CDR3 coding sequence is TGTGCCAGCAGCCAAGAGACAGGGGGTTACGACGAGCAGTACTTC. Amino acid sequence: CASSQETGGYDEQYF.

The chain combines TRBV5-6 with TRBJ2-1; a possible D gene is TRBD1 (6 bases). The V and J ends lost 0 bases and 0 bases respectively, with 16 bases between them. The CDR3 is 18 amino acids. Germline CDR1 reads SGHDT; CDR2 reads YYEEEE. The CDR3 DNA is TGTGCCAGCAGCTTGGTCAGGGGAACCCCCAGCTCCTACAATGAGCAGTTCTTC. It specifies CASSLVRGTPSSYNEQFF.

The chain employs TRBV29-1 and TRBJ1-2, with 8 bases matching TRBD1. The germline V gene encodes CDR1 SQVTM and CDR2 ANQGSEA. V lost 2 bases and J lost 8; bases outside the gene matches: 4. The CDR3 totals 12 residues. The CDR3 DNA is TGCAGCGTTGAATCAGGGGGCGGGGGCTACACCTTC. It yields the protein CSVESGGGGYTF.

This clonotype was seen a few times. A much larger clonotype is one base distant, so this may be a read error. V gene TRBV7-2 combines with J gene TRBJ2-3; the match to TRBD1 covers 7 bases. The CDR3 length is 13 residues. Germline-derived CDR1 and CDR2 are SGHTA and FQGNSA. The CDR3, as DNA: TGTGCCAACAGCCCACAGGGGACAGATACGCAGTATTTT. It codes for CANSPQGTDTQYF.

In this sample, this clonotype turned up a few times. The CDR3 protein is CASYGGSNEQFF. CDR3 bases: TGTGCCAGCTACGGGGGCAGCAATGAGCAGTTCTTC. This rearrangement joins TRBV6-1 to TRBJ2-1; D may correspond to TRBD1 or TRBD2 (6 bases each). The CDR3 contains 12 residues. V lost 8 bases and J 6 bases, leaving 11 bases between the germline ends. CDR1 is MNHNS and CDR2 is SASEGT in the germline V gene.

This clonotype was picked up many times. This chain joins TRBV2 and TRBJ2-5; perhaps TRBD1 as D (5 bases). Germline-derived CDR1 and CDR2 are SNHLY and FYNNEI. V was pared by 2 bases and J by 3 bases, with 13 bases between. The CDR3 length is 15 residues. CDR3 DNA sequence: TGTGCCAGCAGTGAATGGCTGGACACGGAAGAGACCCAGTACTTC. Its translation is CASSEWLDTEETQYF.

This clonotype appeared many times. The CDR3 coding sequence is TGTGCCAGCAGCCACCCAGGGTCCACTGAAGCTTTCTTT. Encoded protein: CASSHPGSTEAFF. The rearrangement uses TRBV11-2 and TRBJ1-1, with D perhaps TRBD1 (5 bases). Trimming stripped 5 bases from V and 4 bases from J, with 11 bases between. The CDR3 sequence is 13 residues long. Germline CDR1 SGHAT, CDR2 FQNNGV.

A few counts support this clonotype. The chain carries TRBV5-1 and TRBJ2-1, with 9 bases aligning to TRBD1. Germline V gene sequence: CDR1 SGHRS, CDR2 YFSETQ. V was clipped by 0 bases and J by 5 bases; unmatched bases: 9. This CDR3 spans 17 amino acids. The CDR3 loop reads CASSLGPDRGINNEQFF. The CDR3, as DNA: TGCGCCAGCAGCTTGGGCCCCGACAGGGGGATTAACAATGAGCAGTTCTTC.